The clone carrying this T cell receptor (beta chain) came up many times. Its target is not known. Hyperthyroidism in the patients, aged 18 to 65, was newly diagnosed and under 2 months in duration. This CDR3 spans 13 amino acids. Germline CDR1 reads DFQATT; CDR2 reads SNEGSKA (reference sequence). V lost 4 bases and J 2 bases, leaving 12 bases between the germline ends. These data are taken from a study of T cells in Graves' hyperthyroidism and ophthalmopathy. Study conclusions and caveats: A median approximately 6.5 months before onset, the model predicted ophthalmopathy.

Template material for amplifying TCR beta CDR3 regions consisted of RNA transcripts. With the HTBI primer set, the TCR CDR3 went through a first round of RT-PCR. One entry per CDR3 protein, called by TCRdb with MiXCR from the multiplex PCR reads. The sample shows under 400,000 distinct CDR3 sequences, over 20% of them seen only once. This receptor was taken from a woman in her forties or fifties with Graves' hyperthyroidism. Sequenced material: blood. The rearrangement links TRBV20-1 to TRBJ2-7; possible D gene TRBD1, 6 bases. The CDR3 here is CSAMSDRAYEQYF. The CDR3 DNA sequence: TGCAGTGCTATGTCGGACAGAGCCTACGAGCAGTACTTC.